This T cell receptor (beta chain) was sequenced in a study of T-cell memory formation after mild COVID-19 (dated by TCRdb to the early 2020s). Study-level background: TCR sequence clusters from the two donors were found to be largely donor specific. T-cell clones expanding and contracting after mild COVID-19 in a couple of donors were tracked by longitudinal TCRalpha and TCRbeta repertoire sequencing. Two young, previously healthy adult volunteers, one female and one male, were included in the cohort. What the authors observed across the whole study: The detection of some responding clones in pre-infection memory suggests that pre-existing cross-reactive memory T cells joined the SARS-CoV-2 response. From day 15 to 85, contracting clones showed balanced CD4/CD8 phenotypes, whereas a second wave of clones that expanded from day 15 to 37 leaned towards CD4+. Contracting CD4+ clones were located mainly in the CM and EM memory subsets, whereas CD8+ clones were found to be enriched in EMRA. SARS-CoV-2 specificity was not confirmed for the second-wave clones peaking on day 37. The study covered only a couple of mild cases, and larger cohorts including severe cases with pre-infection samples were considered necessary.

Of note for this clonotype: The specificity of this receptor is unknown. Nothing much larger sits one base from this clone, and base qualities are not available.

Ficoll-Paque density gradient centrifugation was used to isolate PBMCs. Instrument on record: Illumina NovaSeq 6000. cDNA libraries for TCRalpha and TCRbeta were prepared by 5'RACE using constant-segment primers, with sample barcodes and unique molecular identifiers added. RNA was extracted from every sample with Trizol reagent. The libraries were amplified in two PCR steps, and the second step added a second sample barcode and Illumina TruSeq adapters. Sequencing of the libraries was done on an Illumina NovaSeq, producing 2 x 150 bp paired-end reads. On the authors' methods: Demultiplexing of reads and collapsing into UMI-guided consensus sequences were performed with migec v1.2.7. Using mixcr v2.1.11, UMI consensuses were aligned to TRA and TRB V and J templates and then assembled into clonotypes. Expanded or contracted clonotypes were those called significant by both edgeR and NoisET, with noise models trained on biological replicates. For edgeR calls, a false discovery rate-adjusted p below 0.01 and a log2 fold-change threshold of 1 were applied. PCA with hierarchical clustering of max-normalized trajectories of the 1000 most abundant clonotypes was used as exploratory dynamics analysis. Separately sequenced CD4+ and CD8+ repertoires were used to assign the CD4 or CD8 phenotype of responding clones. Using fastp at Q25 and MiXCR, TCRdb reprocessed the public reads and kept productive beta chains. One record per CDR3 amino acid sequence lists the most common genes and DNA. The V and J calls and clone size come from TCRdb's table, not from the authors' own analysis. The sample table contains 250,000 to 300,000 distinct CDR3 sequences; only one count was recorded for about a sixth of them. Jointly, the top ten make up under 25% of the sample.

The sequenced sample was PBMCs or a T cell subset sorted from them (not recorded which). The sequence came from a man younger than 35 who had mild COVID-19 (a few samples of this study predate the infection). The sample titles of this study are shuffled in the database, so cell type and time point are left out; the donor was told from shared clones.

The CDR3 protein sequence reads: CASSYSMVEQYF. The nucleotide sequence reads as follows: TGTGCCAGCAGTTACTCGATGGTCGAGCAGTACTTC. This chain is built from TRBV6-2 or TRBV6-3 and TRBJ2-7, with no reliable assignment of the D segment. V is shortened by 0 bases, J by 6 bases, and the region joining them spans 6 bases. The germline V gene sets CDR1 to MNHEY and CDR2 to SVGEGT. Reading from cysteine to phenylalanine, the CDR3 counts 12 amino acids. The DNA shown is the 36-base CDR3, in frame from base 1.